The rows below give T cell receptor beta chains drawn from one sample of a study of neoadjuvant anti-PD-1 for oral cavity cancer. Libraries were prepared by immunoSEQ multiplex PCR; TCRdb keeps only in-frame clonotypes and omits some of them. The sample shows about 16,000 clones, 60% to 80% of them seen only once. The sample in question was PBMCs, obtained before nivolumab (anti-PD-1) treatment. The receptors here all came from a person between 35 and 79 years old with oral cavity squamous cell carcinoma. The CDR3 runs from the conserved cysteine through the conserved F or W. A D gene is named only where the DNA matches it firmly. Only part of the rows carry a size: once, few, many, or a class if the clone is expanded.

>TRBJ2-3|-|TRBV25-1|TRBD1
TGTGCCAGCAGCATACAGGGGGCAAACACAGATACGCAGTATTTT
CASSIQGANTDTQYF
>TRBJ2-3|-|TRBV5-1|-
TGCGCCAGCAGCAATAGGAGAGGAGGCACAGATACGCAGTATTTT
CASSNRRGGTDTQYF
>TRBJ2-5|-|TRBV5-6|-
TGTGCCAGCAGCTCGGGAAAGGGACTCTCAGGGGAGACCCAGTACTTC
CASSSGKGLSGETQYF
>TRBJ2-7|-|TRBV5-1|-
TGCGCCAGCAGCTTGCAGACGGGTGGCGAGCAGTACTTC
CASSLQTGGEQYF
>TRBJ1-1|-|TRBV19|-
TGTGCCAGTACCCCCCCTCACAGGGTTGCTGAAGCTTTCTTT
CASTPPHRVAEAFF
>TRBJ2-5|-|TRBV5-1|-
TGCGCCACCAAGGGAGCCGAAGCTGGTGAGACCCAGTACTTC
CATKGAEAGETQYF
>TRBJ2-3|-|TRBV2|TRBD2
TGTGCCAGCAGTGGGGGACTAGCGGGCACAGATACGCAGTATTTT
CASSGGLAGTDTQYF
>TRBJ2-7|few|TRBV4-1|TRBD2
TGCGCCAGCAGTCAGTACGCCTCTCTAGCGGAATCCTACGAGCAGTACTTC
CASSQYASLAESYEQYF
>TRBJ1-2|-|TRBV9|TRBD1
TGTGCCAGCAGGACACCGGGACAGGGTAACTATGGCTACACCTTC
CASRTPGQGNYGYTF
>TRBJ1-5|-|TRBV6-6|-
TGTGCCAGCAGTGACCCAGCTCAGCCCCAGCATTTT
CASSDPAQPQHF
>TRBJ2-1|-|TRBV6-5|-
TGTGCCAGCAGCTCCGAGACTCGCTCCTACAATGAGCAGTTCTTC
CASSSETRSYNEQFF
>TRBJ2-5|-|TRBV6-6|-
TGTGCCAGCGGACAGCAGGTGTACCAAGAGACCCAGTACTTC
CASGQQVYQETQYF
>TRBJ2-1|-|TRBV15|TRBD2
TGTGCCACCAGCAGAGGACTAGCGAGCTCCTACAATGAGCAGTTCTTC
CATSRGLASSYNEQFF
>TRBJ1-4|once|TRBV5-1|-
TGCGCCAGCAGCAACCCAACTAATGAAAAACTGTTTTTT
CASSNPTNEKLFF
>TRBJ1-2|few|TRBV13|-
TGTGCCAGCAGCTTAGGACGGCCACTCATGGAAGGCTACACCTTC
CASSLGRPLMEGYTF
>TRBJ2-5|-|TRBV7-3|-
TGTGCCAGCAGCTTAAGGGGGATCCAAGAGACCCAGTACTTC
CASSLRGIQETQYF
>TRBJ1-2|-|TRBV6-5|-
TGTGCCAGCAGTTACAGCTCTACTAACTATGGCTACACCTTC
CASSYSSTNYGYTF
>TRBJ1-2|few|TRBV29-1|-
TGCAGCGTTATCGACCCTAGCCTGGGCCCCGTCTTTGGCTACACCTTC
CSVIDPSLGPVFGYTF
>TRBJ1-5|-|TRBV30|-
TGTGCCTGGAGTGTATTCGTGGGGTCGGGCAATCAGCCCCAGCATTTT
CAWSVFVGSGNQPQHF
>TRBJ2-1|-|TRBV2|TRBD1
TGTGCCAGCAGTGAGGGACAGGGGGACAATGAGCAGTTCTTC
CASSEGQGDNEQFF
>TRBJ1-5|few|TRBV27|-
TGTGCCAGCAGAGCCGGGACAAATAGCAATCAGCCCCAGCATTTT
CASRAGTNSNQPQHF
>TRBJ1-4|-|TRBV5-6|TRBD1
TGTGCCAGCAGCTTGGAGGGACAGGGGGAAAAACTGTTTTTT
CASSLEGQGEKLFF
>TRBJ1-3|-|TRBV2|-
TGTGCCAGCAGCGGACTCTCTGGAAACACCATATATTTT
CASSGLSGNTIYF
>TRBJ1-1|few|TRBV28|-
TGTGCCAGCAGTTTACAGAACACTGAAGCTTTCTTT
CASSLQNTEAFF
>TRBJ2-3|few|TRBV6-5|TRBD2
TGTGCCAGCAGTTACGTCAGCGGGAGGGCTCCAGATACGCAGTATTTT
CASSYVSGRAPDTQYF
>TRBJ2-6|once|TRBV7-3|-
TGTGCCAGCAGTCCAGGGAACTCTGGGGCCAACGTCCTGACTTTC
CASSPGNSGANVLTF
>TRBJ2-5|-|TRBV5-1|-
TGCGCCAGCAGCATACAGGGTATCCAAGAGACCCAGTACTTC
CASSIQGIQETQYF
>TRBJ1-1|few|TRBV29-1|TRBD1
TGCAGCGTAGGGACAGAGGGCACTGAAGCTTTCTTT
CSVGTEGTEAFF
>TRBJ2-3|once|TRBV4-1|-
TGCGCCAGCAGCCAGGGGCCCCCCGCAGATACGCAGTATTTT
CASSQGPPADTQYF
>TRBJ1-1|-|TRBV2|-
TGTGCCAGCAGAGGGGTCGGGGCTGAAGCTTTCTTT
CASRGVGAEAFF
>TRBJ1-2|-|TRBV6-5|-
TGTGCCAGCACAAGACAGGCCGGGGGGGATGGCTACACCTTC
CASTRQAGGDGYTF
>TRBJ2-1|-|TRBV7-6|-
TGTGCCAGCAGCTTTATAGGAGACACCCACCTCGATGAGCAGTTCTTC
CASSFIGDTHLDEQFF
>TRBJ1-5|few|TRBV6-1|-
TGTGCCAGCAGTGAGTTTCAGCCCCAGCATTTT
CASSEFQPQHF
>TRBJ2-5|-|TRBV10-2|TRBD2
TGCGCCAGCAGTATTACTAGCGGGAGAGAGACCCAGTACTTC
CASSITSGRETQYF
>TRBJ2-2|-|TRBV19|TRBD2
TGTGCCAGTAGTTTCCCGGGACTAGCAACTGGCACCGGGGAGCTGTTTTTT
CASSFPGLATGTGELFF
>TRBJ2-1|-|TRBV15|-
TGTGCCACCAGCAGAGATAATCGCCAAGGGTATGAGCAGTTCTTC
CATSRDNRQGYEQFF
>TRBJ1-2|-|TRBV9|-
TGTGCCAGCAGCTCCAACAATGGGGGGGTCAACGGCTACACCTTC
CASSSNNGGVNGYTF
>TRBJ2-5|-|TRBV6-5|TRBD2
TGTGCCAGCAGTTGGGGGACTAGCGGCGGAGAGACCCAGTACTTC
CASSWGTSGGETQYF
>TRBJ1-1|few|TRBV10-3|-
TGTGCCATCAGTGAAGGTGTTTATGAAGCTTTCTTT
CAISEGVYEAFF
>TRBJ2-7|-|TRBV9|-
TGTGCCAGCAGCGTTACTCATGGGGCCTACGAGCAGTACTTC
CASSVTHGAYEQYF
>TRBJ2-4|-|TRBV4-2|-
TGTGCCAGCAGCCAAGATAGACTCGTGGACATTCAGTACTTC
CASSQDRLVDIQYF
>TRBJ2-2|-|TRBV28|-
TGTGCCAGCAGGCCAACTCAGGGAAATGCCGGGGAGCTGTTTTTT
CASRPTQGNAGELFF
>TRBJ1-5|-|TRBV30|-
TGTGCCTGGAGTGTGGTCGGATTCAATCAGCCCCAGCATTTT
CAWSVVGFNQPQHF
>TRBJ2-1|once|TRBV5-4|TRBD2
TGTGCCAGCAGCGCCATAGCGGGATCGGATGAGCAGTTCTTC
CASSAIAGSDEQFF
>TRBJ2-1|few|TRBV28|TRBD2
TGTGCCAGCAGGGGACAGCGGGAGGGCCCAGGGAATGAGCAGTTCTTC
CASRGQREGPGNEQFF
>TRBJ1-4|-|TRBV6-6|TRBD1
TGTGCCAGCAGCACGACAGGGGAAGGAACTAATGAAAAACTGTTTTTT
CASSTTGEGTNEKLFF
>TRBJ2-7|-|TRBV5-1|-
TGCGCCAGCAGAAGTGCAGGGGGAGGCGAGCAGTACTTC
CASRSAGGGEQYF
>TRBJ2-7|-|TRBV2|-
TGTGCCAGCAGTGGTCAGTACGAGCAGTACTTC
CASSGQYEQYF
>TRBJ2-1|-|TRBV2|-
TGTGCCAGCAGTCCGACGACGACAGGATACAATGAGCAGTTCTTC
CASSPTTTGYNEQFF
>TRBJ2-5|-|TRBV6-5|-
TGTGCCAGCAGCCCGTCTCGGGGTCAAGAGACCCAGTACTTC
CASSPSRGQETQYF